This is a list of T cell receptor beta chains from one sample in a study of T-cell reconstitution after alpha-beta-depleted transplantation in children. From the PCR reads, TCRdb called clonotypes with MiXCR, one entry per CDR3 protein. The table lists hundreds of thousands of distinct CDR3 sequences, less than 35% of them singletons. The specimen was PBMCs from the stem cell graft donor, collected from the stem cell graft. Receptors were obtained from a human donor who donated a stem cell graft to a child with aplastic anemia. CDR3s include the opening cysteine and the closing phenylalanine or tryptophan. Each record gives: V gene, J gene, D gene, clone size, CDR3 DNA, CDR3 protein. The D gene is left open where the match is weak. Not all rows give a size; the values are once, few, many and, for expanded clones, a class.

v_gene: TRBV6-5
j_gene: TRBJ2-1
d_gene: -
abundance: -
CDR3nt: TGTGCCAGCAGTTACGGTGTCCTAGATAGTGGAGATGAGCAGTTCTTC
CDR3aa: CASSYGVLDSGDEQFF

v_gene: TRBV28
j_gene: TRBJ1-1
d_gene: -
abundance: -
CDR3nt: TGTGCCAGCAGTTTACCGGCGTTGAACACTGAAGCTTTCTTT
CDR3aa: CASSLPALNTEAFF

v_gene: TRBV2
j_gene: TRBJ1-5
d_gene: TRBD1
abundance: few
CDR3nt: TGTGCCAGCAGGGAGGGGACAGGGACTAGCAATCAGCCCCAGCATTTT
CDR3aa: CASREGTGTSNQPQHF

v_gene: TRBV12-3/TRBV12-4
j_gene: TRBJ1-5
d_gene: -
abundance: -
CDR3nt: TGTGCCAGCAGTTTAGGCGGGGGTACCCAGCATTTT
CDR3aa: CASSLGGGTQHF

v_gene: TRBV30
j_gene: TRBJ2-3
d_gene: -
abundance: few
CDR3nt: TGTGCCTGGAGGCTTACGCAGTATTTT
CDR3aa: CAWRLTQYF

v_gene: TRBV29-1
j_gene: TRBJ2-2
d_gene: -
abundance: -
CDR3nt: TGCAGCGTTGATTTATTCGGGGAGCTGTTTTTT
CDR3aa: CSVDLFGELFF

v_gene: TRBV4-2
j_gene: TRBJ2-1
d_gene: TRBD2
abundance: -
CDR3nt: TGTGCCAGCAGCCAGGGAGGACTAGCGGGAGGGATTTCAAATGAGCAGTTCTTC
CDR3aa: CASSQGGLAGGISNEQFF

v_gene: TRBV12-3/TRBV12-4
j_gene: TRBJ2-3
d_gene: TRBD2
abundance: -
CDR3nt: TGTGCCAGTAGATTCGGGACTAGCGGGAGTAGCACAGATACGCAGTATTTT
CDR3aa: CASRFGTSGSSTDTQYF

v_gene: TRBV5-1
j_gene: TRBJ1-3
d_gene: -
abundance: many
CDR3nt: TGCGCCAGCAGCCTGGGAGGGGGAGGCGTCTCTGGAAACACCATATATTTT
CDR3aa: CASSLGGGGVSGNTIYF

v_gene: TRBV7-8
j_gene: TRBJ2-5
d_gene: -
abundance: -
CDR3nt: TGTGCCAGCAGCTGGGCCCCAGCGGGCCAAGAGACCCAGTACTTC
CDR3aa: CASSWAPAGQETQYF

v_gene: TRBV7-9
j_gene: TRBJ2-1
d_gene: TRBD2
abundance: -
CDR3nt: TGTGCCAGCACTACAGCGAGTAGCGGGATGAACAATGAGCAGTTCTTC
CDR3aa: CASTTASSGMNNEQFF

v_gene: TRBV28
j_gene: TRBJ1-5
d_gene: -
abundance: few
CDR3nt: TGTGCCAGCAGTTTAGTTTTCTTCGAGGGGGGGTATCAGCCCCAGCATTTT
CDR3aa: CASSLVFFEGGYQPQHF

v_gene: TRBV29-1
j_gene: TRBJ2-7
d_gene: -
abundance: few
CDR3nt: TGCAGCTCCCCGAATTCGGGGGCGAGTTACGAGCAGTACTTC
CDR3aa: CSSPNSGASYEQYF

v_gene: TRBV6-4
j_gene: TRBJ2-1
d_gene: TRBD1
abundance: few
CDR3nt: TGTGCCAGCAGTCAAGGACAGGGAGCGGTGTTGGAGCAGTTCTTC
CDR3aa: CASSQGQGAVLEQFF

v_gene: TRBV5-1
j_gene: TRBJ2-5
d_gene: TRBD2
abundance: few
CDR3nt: TGCGCCAGCAGCCCTATTATAGCGGGCAACCAAGAGACCCAGTACTTC
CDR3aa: CASSPIIAGNQETQYF

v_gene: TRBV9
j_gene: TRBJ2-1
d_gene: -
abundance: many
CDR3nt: TGTGCCAGCAGCCCGACTAGCTCCTACAATGAGCAGTTCTTC
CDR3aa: CASSPTSSYNEQFF

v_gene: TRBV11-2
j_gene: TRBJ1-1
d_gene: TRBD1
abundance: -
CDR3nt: TGTGCCAGCAGCTTTCAGACAGGGGAGGCTTTCTTT
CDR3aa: CASSFQTGEAFF

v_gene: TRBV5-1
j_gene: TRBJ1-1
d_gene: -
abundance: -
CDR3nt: TGCGCCAGCAGCTTGGGCTGGGGGCCTCAGTTGAACACTGAAGCTTTCTTT
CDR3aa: CASSLGWGPQLNTEAFF

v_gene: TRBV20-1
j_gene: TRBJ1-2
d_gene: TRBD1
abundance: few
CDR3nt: TGCAGTGCTAGAGACACAGGGGCCTATGGCTACACCTTC
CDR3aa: CSARDTGAYGYTF

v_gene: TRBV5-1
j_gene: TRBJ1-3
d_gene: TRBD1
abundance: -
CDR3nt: TGCGCCAGCAGCTTGGAGGGACAGAAGGGTAACACCATATATTTT
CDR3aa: CASSLEGQKGNTIYF

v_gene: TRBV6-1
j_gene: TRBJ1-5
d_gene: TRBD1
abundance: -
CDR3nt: TGTGCCAGCAGCCCCGGACAGGGTCATCGCAATCAGCCCCAGCATTTT
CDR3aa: CASSPGQGHRNQPQHF

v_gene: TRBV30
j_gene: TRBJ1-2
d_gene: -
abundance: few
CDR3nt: TGTGCCTGGAGTGTAAGGCCCCGGTGGGATGTCGGCTACACCTTC
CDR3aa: CAWSVRPRWDVGYTF

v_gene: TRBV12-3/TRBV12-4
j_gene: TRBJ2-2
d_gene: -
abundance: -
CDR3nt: TGTGCCAGCAGTTTAGGTTGGGCGGTGTCCGGGGAGCTGTTTTTT
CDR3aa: CASSLGWAVSGELFF

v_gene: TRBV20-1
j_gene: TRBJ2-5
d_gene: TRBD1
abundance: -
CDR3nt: TGCAGTGCTAGGACAGGGCAAGAGACCCAGTACTTC
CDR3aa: CSARTGQETQYF

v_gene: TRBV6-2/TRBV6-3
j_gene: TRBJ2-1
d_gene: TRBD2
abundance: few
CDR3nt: TGTGCCAGCAGTTACCCAAGCGGGAGGGCCGGAGCCTACAATGAGCAGTTCTTC
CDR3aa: CASSYPSGRAGAYNEQFF

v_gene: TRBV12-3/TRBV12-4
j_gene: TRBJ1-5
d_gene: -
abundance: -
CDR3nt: TGTGCCAGCAGCTGGACAGCCGGCAATCAGCCCCAGCATTTT
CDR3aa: CASSWTAGNQPQHF

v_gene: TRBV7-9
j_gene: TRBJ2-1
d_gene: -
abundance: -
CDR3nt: TGTGCCAGCAGCTTCTCGGGCAAAACTAGAGTCGGTGAGCAGTTCTTC
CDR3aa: CASSFSGKTRVGEQFF

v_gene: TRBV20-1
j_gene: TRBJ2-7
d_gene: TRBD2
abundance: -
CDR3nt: TGCAGTGCTAGAATGGGAGGGGCAGCTGGCGAGCAGTACTTC
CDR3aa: CSARMGGAAGEQYF

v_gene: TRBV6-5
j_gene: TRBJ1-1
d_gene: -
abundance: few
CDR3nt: TGTGCCAGCAGTTACTTGAGCCTCGACACTGAAGCTTTCTTT
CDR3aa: CASSYLSLDTEAFF